This T cell receptor (beta chain) was obtained from a study of blood T cell repertoires in COVID-19 (dated by TCRdb to 2020 to 2022). For context, the study as a whole: Samples from collaborators originated in the United States, Italy and Spain and spanned both the acute and convalescent phases of COVID-19. The prospective study material was composed of cDNA or gDNA derived from T cells, B-cell-depleted T cells, or PBMCs. Deeply sampled blood TCRbeta repertoires from subjects exposed to, actively infected with, or recovered from COVID-19 were included in the dataset. The repertoires were released in a freely available public database intended as a resource for research on the immune response to SARS-CoV-2. The samples were drawn from the first 160 participants of the ongoing ImmuneRACE study and from 950 to 1,500 subjects provided by 6 global collaborators. Nearly every sample came with metadata listing a de-identified subject ID, COVID-19 status, age in years and sex. Where HLA class I and class II types were available, the types were taken from metadata supplied by the sample provider, not from assay-based typing.

The immunoSEQ Assay, a bias-controlled multiplex PCR, was used to amplify TCRbeta CDR3 regions from genomic DNA. The original pipeline was this. The number of nucleated cells in each sample was estimated from the amplification of reference gene primers within the assay. To quantify the absolute abundance of each unique TCRbeta CDR3 rearrangement, sequence reads were collapsed and filtered. For each sample, productive Simpson clonality was calculated as the square root of Simpson's diversity index over productive rearrangements. TCRdb's version of the immuneACCESS table is confined to in-frame rearrangements and falls short of the full clone set. An unresolved V gene accounts for under half of the shortfall where checked; the remainder is of unknown origin. That table furnishes V, J and clone size, whereas the DNA furnished D and trimming. The sample table lists nearly 40,000 clones, around 87% of them with a count of one. 15% to 20% of the sample goes to the ten largest clones.

Collaborating institutions collected whole blood in K2EDTA tubes following their own protocols. For TCRbeta analysis, collaborators shipped samples as frozen whole blood, isolated PBMCs, or DNA extracted from either of those sample types. From the cysteine through the phenylalanine, the CDR3 covers 13 amino acids. Solely the CDR3 DNA is kept, with 39 bases framed from the first base. CDR1 GTSNPN and CDR2 SVGIG are derived from the germline V gene (reference sequence). Relative to germline, V is missing 3 bases and J is missing 7 bases, with 8 bases of the junction outside any gene match. Details on this clone: It has no known antigen specificity. One base away there is no much larger clone; base qualities are not given.

What the work shows at the level of the full study, not this receptor alone: The amount of clinical and demographic metadata varied by source and participant and was provided uncurated.

The sequenced material came from peripheral blood. Recombination connected TRBV30 to TRBJ2-7; the junction holds 8 bases that match TRBD1. The TCR originated in a man aged 50-59 years in a cohort sampled during active COVID-19. The sequenced DNA: TGTGCCTGGAGGAGGGGACAGGTCGGGGAGCAGTACTTC. This encodes CAWRRGQVGEQYF. When the CDR3 is completed using the reference TRBV30 and TRBJ2-7 genes on either side, the full variable domain is SQTIHQWPATLVQPVGSPLSLECTVEGTSNPNLYWYRQAAGRGLQLLFYSVGIGQISSEVPQNLSASRPQDRQFILSSKKLLLSDSGFYLCAWRRGQVGEQYFGPGTRLTVT.